The 31 T cell receptor beta chains below come from one sample, sequenced in a study of CD8+CD57+ T cells in acquired aplastic anemia. Investigators profiled TCR beta VDJ and CDR3 from genomic DNA template. TCRdb called the reads again in MiXCR, with one record for every CDR3 protein. The profile shows hundreds of thousands of distinct CDR3 sequences, 56% of them singletons. Sample: sorted CD4+, CD8+, or CD8+CD57+ T cells (not recorded which) from PBMCs. These TCRs come from a human donor with severe aplastic anemia or a healthy control (not recorded which).

The chain uses TRBV27 and TRBJ1-1; the D gene is possibly TRBD1 (6 bases). Looked up from germline, CDR1 is MNHEY and CDR2 is SMNVEV (reference sequence). This CDR3 is 18 amino acids long. With 0 bases removed from V and 3 bases from J, the gap between germline ends came to 20 bases. Here the CDR3 reads CASSLSPARGLGHTEAFF. As DNA, the CDR3 is TGTGCCAGCAGTTTATCTCCCGCCAGGGGCTTGGGACACACTGAAGCTTTCTTT.

Points on this clonotype: Likely a read error: the CDR3 ends without its conserved phenylalanine or tryptophan. The DNA is omitted, as the CDR3 cannot be located on it reliably, and the CDR3 follows TCRdb's listing. V and J are TRBV9 and TRBJ1-6; the table's D gene call, TRBD1, was not cross checked with the DNA. The V gene's germline CDR1 is SGDLS and CDR2 YYNGEE. The CDR3 is 11 residues long, counting both termini. CDR3 amino acids: CASSRDRPGLL.

The rearrangement joins TRBV25-1 to TRBJ1-1; D unresolved. Germline lookup yields CDR1 MGHDK and CDR2 SYGVNS. The CDR3 length is 11 residues. V lost 11 bases to trimming and J lost 0 bases, with 7 bases between them. DNA for the CDR3: TGTGCCCGAAGAATGAACACTGAAGCTTTCTTT. Its translation is CARRMNTEAFF.

The chain has TRBV5-1 and TRBJ1-6; 7 positions agree with TRBD1. Looked up from germline, CDR1 is SGHRS and CDR2 is YFSETQ. With 3 bases clipped from V and 3 bases from J, the junction kept 9 bases outside the gene matches. This CDR3 region has 17 residues. CDR3 coding DNA: TGCGCCAGCAGCTGGAGACAGGGAACATACTATAATTCACCCCTCCACTTT. This sequence encodes CASSWRQGTYYNSPLHF.

In its sample, this clonotype was seen many times. The chain carries TRBV7-9 and TRBJ1-2; tentative D call: TRBD1 (6 bases). The CDR3 has 14 amino acids. The germline CDR1 and CDR2 sequences are SEHNR and FQNEAQ (reference sequence). Trimming took off 1 base at V and 5 bases at J, with 11 bases between the two ends. CDR3: CASSLGTVQYGYTF. CDR3 nucleotides: TGTGCCAGCAGCTTAGGGACAGTCCAATATGGCTACACCTTC.

The chain couples TRBV5-1 to TRBJ2-6; 8 positions agree with TRBD1. This CDR3 region has 17 residues. Germline CDR1 and CDR2: SGHRS and YFSETQ. After removal of 0 bases from V and 3 bases from J, the junction contained 5 bases not matched to a gene. The CDR3 reads CASSLGGQVDGANVLTF. The CDR3 nucleotides are TGCGCCAGCAGCTTGGGGGGACAGGTCGATGGGGCCAACGTCCTGACTTTC.

V is TRBV9 and J is TRBJ1-1; D unclear. This CDR3 spans 15 amino acids. The V gene's germline CDR1 is SGDLS and CDR2 YYNGEE. Trimming shortened V by 0 bases and J by 1 base, and 10 bases separated the two germline ends. The CDR3 here is CASSVDPRENTEAFF. For the CDR3, the DNA is TGTGCCAGCAGCGTAGACCCCCGGGAGAACACTGAAGCTTTCTTT.

The chain has TRBV7-9 and TRBJ1-1, with unresolved D. The V end lost 5 bases, the J end lost 1 base, and 14 bases lay between the germline ends. The CDR3 is 15 amino acids. Germline V gene sequence: CDR1 SEHNR, CDR2 FQNEAQ (reference sequence). The CDR3 is CASSPGWTGNTEAFF. CDR3 in DNA: TGTGCCAGCAGCCCCGGTTGGACCGGGAACACTGAAGCTTTCTTT.

The chain couples TRBV2 to TRBJ1-4; TRBD1 matches at 10 bases. CDR1 and CDR2 from the germline V gene are SNHLY and FYNNEI. J lost 6 bases, V lost 6 bases, and 4 bases had no gene match. This CDR3 is 14 amino acids long. In nucleotides, the CDR3 is TGTGCCAGCAGGAAGACAGGGGGCGATGAAAAACTGTTTTTT. Its translation: CASRKTGGDEKLFF.

With respect to this clonotype: A read error is possible here, since a much larger clone lies one base away. The chain is built from TRBV6-2 or TRBV6-3 and TRBJ1-2, with D possibly being TRBD1 (6 bases). CDR1 is MNHEY and CDR2 is SVGEGT in the germline V gene. Between the trimmed V and J ends, which lost 5 bases and 9 bases, there was a span of 25 bases. This CDR3 spans 16 amino acids. The CDR3 sequence: CASSTYPVTGGPSYTF. The CDR3 region has the DNA TGTGCCAGCAGTACATACCCTGTGACAGGAGGTCCTAGCTACACCTTC.

This clonotype showed up just once. The J gene is TRBJ2-7, the V gene TRBV7-6; D remains ambiguous. Germline CDR1 SGHVS, CDR2 FNYEAQ. The CDR3 length is 13 residues. The ends were cut back, 2 bases at V and 4 bases at J, with 9 bases in the middle. CDR3 amino acids: CASSLWLGYEQYF. The DNA for the CDR3 is TGTGCCAGCAGCTTATGGTTAGGGTACGAGCAGTACTTC.

This clonotype has only a few counts. In DNA, the CDR3 is TGTGCCAGCACGGAGGCCGGGGAGCTGTTTTTT. Its protein is CASTEAGELFF. The genes are TRBV7-9 and TRBJ2-2, with D possibly being TRBD2 (5 bases). V lost 7 bases and J lost 6, with 6 bases in between. The V gene's germline CDR1 is SEHNR and CDR2 FQNEAQ (reference sequence). This CDR3 has 11 residues.

This clonotype was recorded many times. The genes are TRBV20-1 and TRBJ1-5; no firm D call. Germline V gene lookup returns CDR1 DFQATT and CDR2 SNEGSKA (reference sequence). This CDR3 is 15 amino acids long. V dropped 6 bases and J dropped 9 bases, with 24 bases sitting between them. CDR3 in DNA: TGCAGTGCCCCTGAACTCGACATAGGATATGGGCCCCAGCATTTT. It yields the protein CSAPELDIGYGPQHF.

At least ten counts were recorded for this clonotype. The chain employs TRBV19 and TRBJ2-7, with D perhaps TRBD2 (5 bases). V was shortened by 7 bases and J by 7 bases, with 26 bases between the two germline ends. This CDR3 contains 16 residues. Germline lookup yields CDR1 LNHDA and CDR2 SQIVND (reference sequence). CDR3: CASIIRPGEGLGEQYF. In DNA form, the CDR3 reads TGTGCCAGTATTATTCGTCCCGGGGAAGGATTGGGGGAGCAGTACTTC.

The chain uses TRBV19 and TRBJ2-5; unclear D gene. This CDR3 region has 13 residues. Deletions cut 3 bases from V and 3 bases from J, with 8 bases between. Germline V gene sequence: CDR1 LNHDA, CDR2 SQIVND (reference sequence). As DNA, the CDR3 is TGTGCCAGTAGTATTGGGGTGAAAGAGACCCAGTACTTC. Its translation is CASSIGVKETQYF.

The table lists this clonotype with many counts. J is TRBJ1-1 and V is TRBV5-6; D is unclear. The CDR3 runs to 12 residues. Germline CDR1 SGHDT, CDR2 YYEEEE. V shed 2 bases and J shed 3 bases, with 5 bases lying between them. The CDR3 sequence is CASSFRDTEAFF. Here the CDR3 DNA reads TGTGCCAGCAGCTTCAGAGACACTGAAGCTTTCTTT.

This clonotype was found many times. This chain links TRBV6-5 with TRBJ2-7; no clear D. The V gene lost 6 bases and the J gene lost 0 bases, with 15 bases spanning the gap. This CDR3 has 15 amino acids. Germline CDR1 is MNHEY and CDR2 is SVGAGI. The CDR3 coding sequence is TGTGCCAGCAGCCCGACCGGAGCCCCCTCCTACGAGCAGTACTTC. It is translated as CASSPTGAPSYEQYF.

This clonotype showed up just a few times. V is TRBV6-4 and J is TRBJ2-7, with unresolved D. The CDR3 totals 14 residues. Germline V lookup: CDR1 MRHNA, CDR2 SNTAGT. The V gene lost 3 bases and the J gene lost 6 bases, with 15 bases spanning the gap. This CDR3 reads CASSESLERSEQYF. The CDR3 region has the DNA TGTGCCAGCAGTGAAAGCCTGGAGAGGAGCGAGCAGTACTTC.

J is TRBJ2-1 and V is TRBV29-1; TRBD1 might be the D (6 bases). This CDR3 is 19 amino acids long. Trimming removed 0 bases at V and 0 bases at J, with 21 bases between. Germline CDR1 reads SQVTM; CDR2 reads ANQGSEA. The CDR3 nucleotides read TGCAGCGTTGAAGAATGGGACATGGGGAAACAAAGCTCCTACAATGAGCAGTTCTTC. Its protein is CSVEEWDMGKQSSYNEQFF.

This clonotype was recorded once. The genes are TRBV7-2 and TRBJ2-2, with 11 nucleotides matching TRBD1. V shed 5 bases, J shed 2 bases, and the junction held 7 bases outside the gene matches. The CDR3 is 17 amino acids. Germline values: CDR1 SGHTA, CDR2 FQGNSA. The CDR3, as DNA: TGTGCCAGCAGCGATGGACAGGGGGCAGGAAACACCGGGGAGCTGTTTTTT. It specifies CASSDGQGAGNTGELFF.

This clonotype was found a few times. The chain has TRBV15 and TRBJ1-2, with D possibly matching TRBD1 (5 bases). With 0 bases removed from V and 3 bases from J, the gap between germline ends came to 23 bases. Germline CDR1 is LNHNV and CDR2 is YYDKDF (reference sequence). The CDR3 covers 19 residues. The CDR3 sequence: CATSRDAATDTASHYGYTF. DNA for the CDR3: TGTGCCACCAGCAGAGATGCGGCTACGGACACTGCTTCTCACTATGGCTACACCTTC.

This rearrangement joins TRBV20-1 to TRBJ2-7; D unclear. Germline V gene data show CDR1 as DFQATT and CDR2 as SNEGSKA (reference sequence). The CDR3 has 14 residues. Trimming removed 3 bases at V and 5 bases at J, with 17 bases between. The DNA for the CDR3 is TGCAGTGCTAGGGGTCCCTCCGGTACCGACGAGCAGTACTTC. It specifies CSARGPSGTDEQYF.

The chain recombines TRBV2 with TRBJ1-2, with TRBD1 matching 11 bases. The V segment lost 7 bases and the J segment 7 bases; nucleotides outside the gene matches: 11. The CDR3 is made up of 15 amino acids. CDR1 and CDR2 from the germline V gene are SNHLY and FYNNEI. Written as DNA, the CDR3 is TGTGCCAGCATGGGGACAGGGGGTATGGTTGGTGGCTACACCTTC. Its protein is CASMGTGGMVGGYTF.

The chain employs TRBV19 and TRBJ2-3; maybe TRBD1 (6 bases). CDR3 length equals 14 residues. With 4 bases removed from V and 6 bases from J, the gap between germline ends came to 14 bases. Germline V lookup: CDR1 LNHDA, CDR2 SQIVND (reference sequence). CDR3 region: CASSTIQGTDTQYF. The DNA of the CDR3 is TGTGCCAGTAGTACGATACAGGGAACCGATACGCAGTATTTT.

V gene TRBV20-1 combines with J gene TRBJ1-3; 7 nucleotides match TRBD1. In germline, CDR1 is DFQATT, CDR2 SNEGSKA (reference sequence). The CDR3 contains 16 residues. V was clipped by 2 bases and J by 4 bases; unmatched bases: 11. The CDR3 sequence: CSARSSTGVEGNTIYF. The CDR3 region has the DNA TGCAGTGCTAGATCGTCAACAGGGGTTGAAGGAAACACCATATATTTT.

The V call is TRBV28, the J call TRBJ2-2; tentatively, D is TRBD2 (7 bases). The V gene lost 7 bases and the J gene lost 0 bases, with 15 bases spanning the gap. CDR1 and CDR2 from the germline V gene are MDHEN and SYDVKM. The CDR3 is 16 residues long. CDR3 sequence reads: CASTGAGAPNTGELFF. Written as DNA, the CDR3 is TGTGCCAGCACCGGCGCGGGGGCCCCGAACACCGGGGAGCTGTTTTTT.

The CDR3 loop is CASSLVGRTYEQYF. As DNA, the CDR3 is TGTGCCAGCAGCTTAGTTGGCAGGACCTACGAGCAGTACTTC. This chain uses TRBV13 with TRBJ2-7; D is unresolved. The V end was cut by 1 base, the J end by 2 bases, with 9 bases between. The CDR3 is made up of 14 amino acids. Germline lookup yields CDR1 PRHDT and CDR2 FYEKMQ (reference sequence).

The chain employs TRBV5-5 and TRBJ2-7; 10 bases agree with TRBD2. V shed 7 bases and J 5 bases; nucleotides not matched to a gene: 12. The CDR3 is 15 residues long. CDR1 and CDR2 (germline): SGHKS, YYEKEE (reference sequence). CDR3 sequence (DNA): TGTGCCAGCCGGGTGATGATAGCGGGAGGCGACGAGCAGTACTTC. The encoded protein is CASRVMIAGGDEQYF.

As concerns this clonotype: The CDR3 carries no conserved terminal phenylalanine or tryptophan, so it likely arises from a read error. The rearrangement links TRBV7-2 to TRBJ1-6; D not certain. Germline loops: CDR1 SGHTA, CDR2 FQGNSA. The CDR3 runs to 15 residues. Trimming shortened V by 5 bases and J by 6 bases, and 14 bases separated the two germline ends. DNA of the CDR3: TGTGCCAGCAGCCCCCGGGCAGGCGTTAATTCACCCCTCCACCTT. Its protein product is CASSPRAGVNSPLHL.

The table lists this clonotype with a count of one. The J gene is TRBJ2-2, the V gene TRBV9; D is uncertain. Trimming stripped 4 bases from V and 6 bases from J, with 16 bases between. Germline V gene data show CDR1 as SGDLS and CDR2 as YYNGEE. The CDR3 contains 15 residues. CDR3: CASSPTRRTSGELFF. Written as DNA, the CDR3 is TGTGCCAGCAGCCCAACTCGTAGGACGTCCGGGGAGCTGTTTTTT. Looking up the rest from reference TRBV9 and TRBJ2-2 gives the full variable domain: DSGVTQTPKHLITATGQRVTLRCSPRSGDLSVYWYQQSLDQGLQFLIQYYNGEERAKGNILERFSAQQFPDLHSELNLSSLELGDSALYFCASSPTRRTSGELFFGEGSRLTVL.

The rearrangement joins TRBV20-1 to TRBJ2-7; tentative D call: TRBD2 (6 bases). This CDR3 comprises 17 residues. V was trimmed by 0 bases and J by 1 base, leaving 19 bases between them. Germline V gives CDR1 DFQATT, CDR2 SNEGSKA (reference sequence). CDR3 DNA sequence: TGCAGTGCTAGAGATCCGGGAGAGGGGATTGATTCCTACGAGCAGTACTTC. Translation gives CSARDPGEGIDSYEQYF.